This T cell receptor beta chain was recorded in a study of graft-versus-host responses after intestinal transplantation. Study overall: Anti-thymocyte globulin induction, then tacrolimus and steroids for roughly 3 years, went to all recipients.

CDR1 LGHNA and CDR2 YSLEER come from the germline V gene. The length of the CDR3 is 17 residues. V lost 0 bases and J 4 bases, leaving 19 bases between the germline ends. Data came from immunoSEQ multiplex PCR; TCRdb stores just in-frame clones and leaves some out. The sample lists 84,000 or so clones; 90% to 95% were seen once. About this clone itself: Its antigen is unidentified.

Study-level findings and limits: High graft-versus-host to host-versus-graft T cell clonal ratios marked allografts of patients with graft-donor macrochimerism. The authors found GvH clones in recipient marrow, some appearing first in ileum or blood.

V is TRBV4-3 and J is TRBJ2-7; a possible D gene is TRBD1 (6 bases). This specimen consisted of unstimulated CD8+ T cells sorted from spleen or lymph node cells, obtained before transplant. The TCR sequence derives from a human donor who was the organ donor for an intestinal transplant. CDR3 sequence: CASSQEAPGDELYEQYF. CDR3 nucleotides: TGCGCCAGCAGCCAAGAAGCACCAGGGGACGAACTATACGAGCAGTACTTC.